This TCR beta chain comes out of a study of blood T cell repertoires in COVID-19. Authors' processing steps: Reference gene primer amplification yielded estimated nucleated cell counts. The assay was immunoSEQ multiplex PCR, and TCRdb's table has in-frame clones only and misses some. V and J calls and clone size are those listed in that table; D and trimming were worked out from the DNA. The table lists roughly 230,000 clones, about nine tenths of them singletons. Between the trimmed V and J ends, which lost 4 bases and 6 bases, there was a span of 19 bases. The CDR3 contains 15 residues. Germline-derived CDR1 and CDR2 are SGHRS and YFSETQ. Enrolled during active infection, Seattle patients were then followed longitudinally.

This receptor was taken from a man in his thirties or forties with COVID-19, enrolled during active disease. The sequenced sample consisted of peripheral blood. This rearrangement joins TRBV5-1 to TRBJ1-2; perhaps TRBD1 as D (5 bases). The CDR3 is CASSPEGQGWDGYTF. Here the CDR3 DNA reads TGCGCCAGCAGCCCGGAGGGTCAGGGATGGGATGGCTACACCTTC. The full variable domain, in which reference TRBV5-1 and TRBJ1-2 provide the parts outside the CDR3, is KAGVTQTPRYLIKTRGQQVTLSCSPISGHRSVSWYQQTPGQGLQFLFEYFSETQRNKGNFPGRFSGRQFSNSRSEMNVSTLELGDSALYLCASSPEGQGWDGYTFGSGTRLTVV.